One sample yielded the 21 T cell receptor beta chains listed below, sequenced in a study of T cell responses to AZD1222 COVID-19 vaccine. Repertoires were generated with immunoSEQ multiplex PCR, while TCRdb's copy carries only in-frame clones and drops some. This table has some 130,000 clones, more than 85% appearing once. The specimen was peripheral blood, collected on day 0 of AZD1222 vaccination. These receptors all stem from an adult in good health.

The rearrangement uses TRBV19 and TRBJ1-1; D is undetermined. This CDR3 has 11 residues. Germline V lookup: CDR1 LNHDA, CDR2 SQIVND (reference sequence). Trimming left V 7 bases short and J 2 bases short, with 5 bases between. CDR3 DNA sequence: TGTGCCAGTAACTCAAACACTGAAGCTTTCTTT. Translation: CASNSNTEAFF.

This CDR3 reads CASSIRGLGNTRNQPQHF. For the CDR3, the DNA is TGTGCCAGTAGTATCAGGGGGCTAGGCAATACACGCAATCAGCCCCAGCATTTT. This chain links TRBV19 with TRBJ1-5; 8 bases are shared with TRBD1. Germline CDR1 and CDR2: LNHDA and SQIVND (reference sequence). The CDR3 runs to 18 residues. V was pared by 3 bases and J by 2 bases, with 12 bases of the junction left unmatched.

The chain couples TRBV12-3 or TRBV12-4 to TRBJ1-2; TRBD1 might be the D (5 bases). The CDR3 loop spans 13 amino acids. V lost 7 bases and J 3 bases, leaving 12 bases between the germline ends. For the CDR3, the DNA is TGTGCCAGCAAAACTGGGACGGACTATGGCTACACCTTC. It codes for CASKTGTDYGYTF.

The V and J genes are TRBV29-1 and TRBJ2-7; TRBD1 aligns across 7 bases. The CDR3 is 14 amino acids. CDR1 and CDR2 (germline): SQVTM, ANQGSEA. V lost 4 bases to trimming and J lost 2 bases; unmatched junction nucleotides: 8. In nucleotides, the CDR3 is TGCAGCGTTGTCCCCGGGACAGCAACCTACGAGCAGTACTTC. It yields the protein CSVVPGTATYEQYF.

The chain joins TRBV6-5 to TRBJ1-1; D call uncertain. CDR1 is MNHEY and CDR2 is SVGAGI in the germline V gene. The V gene lost 6 bases and the J gene lost 1 base, with 6 bases spanning the gap. This CDR3 is 12 amino acids long. The chain's CDR3 is CASRRPNTEAFF. The CDR3 nucleotides read TGTGCCAGCAGGAGGCCGAACACTGAAGCTTTCTTT.

CDR3: CATSRDPGLAGAYTGELFF. DNA of the CDR3: TGTGCCACCAGCAGAGACCCGGGACTAGCGGGGGCCTACACCGGGGAGCTGTTTTTT. This chain connects TRBV15 to TRBJ2-2; 14 positions match TRBD2. The germline V gene has CDR1 LNHNV and CDR2 YYDKDF (reference sequence). This CDR3 comprises 19 residues. The junction had 6 bases not matched to a gene; V was cut back by 0 bases and J by 3 bases.

The V gene is TRBV19, the J gene TRBJ2-7; no firm D call. The CDR3 consists of 12 residues. V shed 8 bases and J shed 0 bases, with 8 bases lying between them. Germline V gene lookup returns CDR1 LNHDA and CDR2 SQIVND (reference sequence). DNA for the CDR3: TGTGCCAGTTCAGCAAGCTCCTACGAGCAGTACTTC. Translating gives CASSASSYEQYF.

This clone was detected only once. This chain uses TRBV19 with TRBJ1-5; the D is unclear. V lost 3 bases to trimming and J lost 3 bases, with 18 bases between them. From germline, CDR1 is LNHDA and CDR2 SQIVND (reference sequence). CDR3 length equals 17 residues. CDR3 region: CASSIFMGPGFNQPQHF. CDR3 DNA sequence: TGTGCCAGTAGTATTTTTATGGGCCCAGGTTTCAATCAGCCCCAGCATTTT.

This clone was observed a single time. The V and J genes are TRBV18 and TRBJ1-1, with TRBD1 matching over 8 bases. V shed 2 bases and J 5 bases; nucleotides not matched to a gene: 4. The CDR3 loop spans 14 amino acids. Germline V gene data show CDR1 as KGHSH and CDR2 as LQKENI. CDR3 DNA sequence: TGTGCCAGCTCACCAAGTGACAGGGGAACTGAAGCTTTCTTT. This encodes CASSPSDRGTEAFF.

The rearrangement links TRBV10-3 to TRBJ2-3, with 10 nucleotides matching TRBD2. The CDR3 runs 15 residues. The germline V gene has CDR1 ENHRY and CDR2 SYGVKD. V shed 11 bases and J 6 bases; nucleotides not matched to a gene: 14. This CDR3 is CAASSRLAGADTQYF. The DNA of the CDR3 is TGTGCCGCCTCCAGTCGGCTAGCGGGGGCGGATACGCAGTATTTT.

This clone was observed a single time. The chain links TRBV23-1 to TRBJ1-1; D is unresolved. TRBV23-1 falls under the ORF class, with uncertain function. The CDR3 is 11 residues long. The germline V and J ends were trimmed by 0 bases and 7 bases, with 3 bases remaining between them. DNA of the CDR3: TGCGCCAGCAGTCAATCGGTTGAAGCTTTCTTT. Its translation is CASSQSVEAFF.

The chain carries TRBV7-9 and TRBJ1-2, with a possible D match to TRBD1 (6 bases). Germline V lookup: CDR1 SEHNR, CDR2 FQNEAQ (reference sequence). This CDR3 is built from 15 residues. Trimming took 4 bases from V and 6 from J, leaving 18 bases between them. The CDR3 loop reads CASSSYDRSNNGYTF. In nucleotides, the CDR3 is TGTGCCAGCAGCTCGTACGACAGGTCAAATAATGGCTACACCTTC.

About this clone: The same CDR3 also results from other DNA sequences found in this sample. The chain links TRBV9 to TRBJ2-2; no reliable D call. CDR1 SGDLS and CDR2 YYNGEE come from the germline V gene. The CDR3 loop spans 14 amino acids. V was cut by 0 bases and J by 2 bases, with 5 bases left in between. The CDR3 nucleotides read TGTGCCAGCAGCGTAGGGGGAAACACCGGGGAGCTGTTTTTT. Translating gives CASSVGGNTGELFF.

The chain is built from TRBV27 and TRBJ1-6; TRBD1 matches at 9 bases. The CDR3 sequence is 15 residues long. V shed 6 bases and J 9 bases; nucleotides not matched to a gene: 9. CDR1 is MNHEY and CDR2 is SMNVEV in the germline V gene (reference sequence). This chain's CDR3 is CASRGDREIGSPLHF. In DNA form, the CDR3 reads TGTGCCAGCAGAGGGGACAGGGAAATAGGTTCACCCCTCCACTTT.

J is TRBJ1-5 and V is TRBV28; D remains ambiguous. The CDR3 spans 16 residues. Trimming removed 7 bases at V and 5 bases at J, with 21 bases between. Germline assignment: CDR1 MDHEN and CDR2 SYDVKM. CDR3 sequence: CASKGFGEGGYQPQHF. In DNA, the CDR3 is TGTGCCAGCAAAGGTTTCGGGGAGGGAGGCTATCAGCCCCAGCATTTT. Combining the CDR3 with reference TRBV28 and TRBJ1-5 gives the whole variable domain DVKVTQSSRYLVKRTGEKVFLECVQDMDHENMFWYRQDPGLGLRLIYFSYDVKMKEKGDIPEGYSVSREKKERFSLILESASTNQTSMYLCASKGFGEGGYQPQHFGDGTRLSIL.

This clone appeared a single time. The CDR3 nucleotides read TGTGCCAGCAGCTTGGGGGGATTTGAAGCTTTCTTT. It yields the protein CASSLGGFEAFF. The chain joins TRBV5-4 to TRBJ1-1, with unresolved D. There are 12 residues in the CDR3. Germline V lookup: CDR1 SGHNT, CDR2 YYREEE (reference sequence). The germline V and J ends were trimmed by 0 bases and 7 bases, with 7 bases remaining between them. Variable domain in full (rest from reference TRBV5-4 and TRBJ1-1): ETGVTQSPTHLIKTRGQQVTLRCSSQSGHNTVSWYQQALGQGPQFIFQYYREEENGRGNFPPRFSGLQFPNYSSELNVNALELDDSALYLCASSLGGFEAFFGQGTRLTVV.

The CDR3 DNA is TGCGCCAGCAGCTCAACCGGGACAGGGGTTGGCTACACCTTC. It codes for CASSSTGTGVGYTF. This chain links TRBV5-1 with TRBJ1-2; 10 nucleotides agree with TRBD1. There are 14 residues in the CDR3. CDR1 is SGHRS and CDR2 is YFSETQ in the germline V gene. V lost 3 bases to trimming and J lost 7 bases; unmatched junction nucleotides: 6.

The rearrangement joins TRBV12-3 or TRBV12-4 to TRBJ2-1, with a tentative D call TRBD2 (5 bases). The length of the CDR3 is 13 residues. The V end lost 10 bases, the J end lost 7 bases, and 17 bases lay between the germline ends. The CDR3 coding sequence is TGTGCCAATTCAGGCGGGCGCGTAAATGAGCAGTTCTTC. Its translation is CANSGGRVNEQFF.

The gene calls are TRBV3-1 (or the pseudogene TRBV3-2) and TRBJ1-3; D possibly corresponds to TRBD1 (6 bases). The germline V and J ends were trimmed by 3 bases and 3 bases, with 12 bases remaining between them. The germline V gene encodes CDR1 LGHDT and CDR2 YNNKEL (reference sequence). There are 15 residues in the CDR3. The CDR3 region has the DNA TGTGCCAGCAGCCAGGGGGGGGCGCGTGGAAACACCATATATTTT. This encodes CASSQGGARGNTIYF.

The chain couples TRBV5-4 to TRBJ1-1, with D uncertain. Germline CDR1 SGHNT, CDR2 YYREEE (reference sequence). The CDR3 loop spans 16 amino acids. Trimming removed 2 bases at V and 5 bases at J, with 19 bases between. CDR3 amino acids: CASSFFGDGENTEAFF. The DNA of the CDR3 is TGTGCCAGCAGCTTTTTCGGGGATGGAGAGAATACTGAAGCTTTCTTT. The full variable domain, its missing parts supplied by reference TRBV5-4 and TRBJ1-1, is ETGVTQSPTHLIKTRGQQVTLRCSSQSGHNTVSWYQQALGQGPQFIFQYYREEENGRGNFPPRFSGLQFPNYSSELNVNALELDDSALYLCASSFFGDGENTEAFFGQGTRLTVV.

CDR3 region: CAWSDLYEQYF. In DNA form, the CDR3 reads TGTGCCTGGAGTGACTTATACGAGCAGTACTTC. This chain uses TRBV30 with TRBJ2-7; no clear D gene. The germline CDR1 and CDR2 sequences are GTSNPN and SVGIG (reference sequence). CDR3 length equals 11 residues. V lost 1 base, J lost 4 bases, and 5 bases lay in between.